This T cell receptor (beta chain) was identified during a study of blood T cell repertoires in COVID-19. Whole-study context: The origin of the acute and convalescent COVID-19 samples was the United States, Italy and Spain. Sample material is recorded as cDNA or gDNA derived from T cells, B-cell-depleted T cells, or PBMCs.

Authors' processing steps: Amplifying reference gene primers gave estimates of nucleated cell counts. Clones were sequenced by immunoSEQ multiplex PCR, and TCRdb holds only the in-frame ones, with some missing. The D gene and trimming were derived from the DNA, and the V and J assignments and clone size from that table. The sample consists of about 160,000 clones, around 81% of them appearing once. CDR1 is MNHEY and CDR2 is SVGAGI in the germline V gene. The CDR3 has 11 residues. V dropped 6 bases and J dropped 8 bases, with 7 bases sitting between them. The V call is TRBV6-5, the J call TRBJ1-4, with unresolved D. What was sequenced was peripheral blood. The receptor was isolated from a man between 60 and 75 years old with active or convalescent COVID-19. CDR3 coding DNA: TGTGCCAGCAGCACGGGGGAAAAACTGTTTTTT. Translating it yields CASSTGEKLFF.